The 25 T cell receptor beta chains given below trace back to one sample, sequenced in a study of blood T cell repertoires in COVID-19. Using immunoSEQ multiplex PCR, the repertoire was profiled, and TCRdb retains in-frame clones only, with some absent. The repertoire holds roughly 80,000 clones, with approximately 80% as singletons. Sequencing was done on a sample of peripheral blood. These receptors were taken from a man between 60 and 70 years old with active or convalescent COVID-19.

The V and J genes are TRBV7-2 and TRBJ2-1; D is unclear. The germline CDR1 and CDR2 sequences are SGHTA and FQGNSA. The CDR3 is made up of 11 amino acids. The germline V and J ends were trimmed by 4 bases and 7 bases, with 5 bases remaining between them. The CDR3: CASSSLNEQFF. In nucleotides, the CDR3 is TGTGCCAGCAGCTCCCTTAATGAGCAGTTCTTC. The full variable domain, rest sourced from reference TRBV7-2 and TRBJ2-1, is GAGVSQSPSNKVTEKGKDVELRCDPISGHTALYWYRQSLGQGLEFLIYFQGNSAPDKSGLPSDRFSAERTGGSVSTLTIQRTQQEDSAVYLCASSSLNEQFFGPGTRLTVL.

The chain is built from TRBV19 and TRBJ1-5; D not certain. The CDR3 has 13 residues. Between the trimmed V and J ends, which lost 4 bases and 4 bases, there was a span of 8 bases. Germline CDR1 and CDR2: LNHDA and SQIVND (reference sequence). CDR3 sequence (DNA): TGTGCCAGTAGTACACAGACGAATCAGCCCCAGCATTTT. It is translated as CASSTQTNQPQHF. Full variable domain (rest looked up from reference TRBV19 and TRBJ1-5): DGGITQSPKYLFRKEGQNVTLSCEQNLNHDAMYWYRQDPGQGLRLIYYSQIVNDFQKGDIAEGYSVSREKKESFPLTVTSAQKNPTAFYLCASSTQTNQPQHFGDGTRLSIL.

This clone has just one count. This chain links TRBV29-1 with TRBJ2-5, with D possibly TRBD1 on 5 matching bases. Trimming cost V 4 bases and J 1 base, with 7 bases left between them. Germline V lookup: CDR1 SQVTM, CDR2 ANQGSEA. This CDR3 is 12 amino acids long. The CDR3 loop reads CSVGRGQETQYF. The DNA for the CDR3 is TGCAGCGTTGGTAGGGGCCAAGAGACCCAGTACTTC. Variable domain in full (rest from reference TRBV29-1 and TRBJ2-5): SAVISQKPSRDICQRGTSLTIQCQVDSQVTMMFWYRQQPGQSLTLIATANQGSEATYESGFVIDKFPISRPNLTFSTLTVSNMSPEDSSIYLCSVGRGQETQYFGPGTRLLVL.

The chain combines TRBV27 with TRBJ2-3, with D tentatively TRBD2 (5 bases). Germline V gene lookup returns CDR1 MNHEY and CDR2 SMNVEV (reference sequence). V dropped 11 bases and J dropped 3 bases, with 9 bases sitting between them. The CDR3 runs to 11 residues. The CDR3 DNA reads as TGTGCCGTGGGGAGAACAGATACGCAGTATTTT. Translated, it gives CAVGRTDTQYF.

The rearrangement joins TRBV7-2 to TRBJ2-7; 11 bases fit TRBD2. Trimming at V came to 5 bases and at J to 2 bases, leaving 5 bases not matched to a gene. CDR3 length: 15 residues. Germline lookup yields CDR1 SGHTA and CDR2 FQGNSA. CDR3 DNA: TGTGCCAGCAGCCCTAGCGGGGGGATAACCTACGAGCAGTACTTC. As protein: CASSPSGGITYEQYF.

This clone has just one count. The CDR3 DNA sequence: TGTGCCAGCAGCCCATCCCGGGACAGGGCTAATTCACCCCTCCACTTT. Residues: CASSPSRDRANSPLHF. The chain joins TRBV7-8 to TRBJ1-6; 9 bases fit TRBD1. CDR1 and CDR2 from the germline V gene are SGHVS and FQNEAQ. Losses at the gene ends were 5 bases for V and 6 bases for J; bases not matched to a gene: 8. There are 16 residues in the CDR3.

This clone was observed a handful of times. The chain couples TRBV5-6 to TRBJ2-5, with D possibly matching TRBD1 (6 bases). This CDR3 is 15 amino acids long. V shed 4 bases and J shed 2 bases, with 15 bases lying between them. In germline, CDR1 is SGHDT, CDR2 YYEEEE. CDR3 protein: CASSLTGEPQETQYF. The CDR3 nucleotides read TGTGCCAGCAGCCTGACAGGAGAGCCACAAGAGACCCAGTACTTC.

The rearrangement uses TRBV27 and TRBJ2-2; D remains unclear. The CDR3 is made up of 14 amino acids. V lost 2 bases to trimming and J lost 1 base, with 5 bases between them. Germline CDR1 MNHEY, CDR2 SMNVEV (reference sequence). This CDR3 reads CASSLGLNTGELFF. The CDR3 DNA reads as TGTGCCAGCAGTTTAGGGCTGAACACCGGGGAGCTGTTTTTT.

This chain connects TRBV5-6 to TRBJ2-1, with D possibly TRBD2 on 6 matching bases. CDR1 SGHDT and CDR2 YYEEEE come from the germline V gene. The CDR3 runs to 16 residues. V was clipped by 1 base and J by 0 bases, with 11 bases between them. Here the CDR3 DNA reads TGTGCCAGCAGCTTGCCCGGGGGACGCTCCTACAATGAGCAGTTCTTC. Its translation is CASSLPGGRSYNEQFF.

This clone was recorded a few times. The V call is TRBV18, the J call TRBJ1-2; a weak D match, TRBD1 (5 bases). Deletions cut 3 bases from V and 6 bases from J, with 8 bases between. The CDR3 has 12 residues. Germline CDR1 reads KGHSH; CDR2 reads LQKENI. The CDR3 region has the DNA TGTGCCAGCTCACCCCAGGGAAATGGCTACACCTTC. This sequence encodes CASSPQGNGYTF.

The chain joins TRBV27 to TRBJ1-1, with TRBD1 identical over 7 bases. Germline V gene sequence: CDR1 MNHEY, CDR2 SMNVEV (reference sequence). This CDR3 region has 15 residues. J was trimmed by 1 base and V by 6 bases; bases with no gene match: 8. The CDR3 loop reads CASSSLGGKNTEAFF. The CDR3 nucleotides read TGTGCCAGCAGCTCGTTAGGGGGCAAGAACACTGAAGCTTTCTTT.

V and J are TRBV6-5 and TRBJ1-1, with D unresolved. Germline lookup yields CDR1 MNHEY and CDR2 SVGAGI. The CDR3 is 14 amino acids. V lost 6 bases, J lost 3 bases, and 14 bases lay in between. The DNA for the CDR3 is TGTGCCAGCAGCATCGGTGGTTTGGACACTGAAGCTTTCTTT. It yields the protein CASSIGGLDTEAFF.

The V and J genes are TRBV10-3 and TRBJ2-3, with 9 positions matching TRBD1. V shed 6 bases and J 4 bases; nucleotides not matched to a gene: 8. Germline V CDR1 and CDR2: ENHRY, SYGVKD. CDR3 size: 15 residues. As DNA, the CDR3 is TGTGCCATCAGACCCGGGACAGGGCCCGCAGATACGCAGTATTTT. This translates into CAIRPGTGPADTQYF.

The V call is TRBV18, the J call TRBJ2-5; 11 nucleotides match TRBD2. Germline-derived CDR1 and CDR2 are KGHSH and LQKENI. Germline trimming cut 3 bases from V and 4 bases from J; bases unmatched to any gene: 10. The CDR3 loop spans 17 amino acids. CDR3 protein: CASSPLVSGGAGETQYF. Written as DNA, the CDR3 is TGTGCCAGCTCACCCCTTGTTAGCGGGGGGGCCGGAGAGACCCAGTACTTC.

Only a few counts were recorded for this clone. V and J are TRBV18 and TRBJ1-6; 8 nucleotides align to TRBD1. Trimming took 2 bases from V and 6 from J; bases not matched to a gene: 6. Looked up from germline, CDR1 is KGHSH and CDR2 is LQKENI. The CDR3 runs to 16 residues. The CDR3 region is CASSPTPDRGNSPLHF. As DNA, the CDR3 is TGTGCCAGCTCACCAACTCCTGACAGGGGTAATTCACCCCTCCACTTT.

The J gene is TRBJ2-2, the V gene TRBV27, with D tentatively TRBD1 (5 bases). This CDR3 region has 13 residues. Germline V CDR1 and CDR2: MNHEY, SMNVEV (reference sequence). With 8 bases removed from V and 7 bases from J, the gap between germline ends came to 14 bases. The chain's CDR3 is CASSGKMNGELFF. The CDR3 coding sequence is TGTGCCAGCTCAGGGAAGATGAACGGGGAGCTGTTTTTT.

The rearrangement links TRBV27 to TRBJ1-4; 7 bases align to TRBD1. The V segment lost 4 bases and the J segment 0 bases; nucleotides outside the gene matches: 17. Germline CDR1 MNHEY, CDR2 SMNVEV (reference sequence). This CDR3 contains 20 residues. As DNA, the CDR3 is TGTGCCAGCAGTTCCTCGGCGAGGGGGCTTGCCTATGCAACTAATGAAAAACTGTTTTTT. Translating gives CASSSSARGLAYATNEKLFF.

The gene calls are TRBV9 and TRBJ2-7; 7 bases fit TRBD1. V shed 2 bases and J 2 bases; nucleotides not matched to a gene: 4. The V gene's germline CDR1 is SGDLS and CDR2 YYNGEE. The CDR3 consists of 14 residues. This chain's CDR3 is CASSVRDSPYEQYF. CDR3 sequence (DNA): TGTGCCAGCAGCGTCCGGGACAGCCCCTACGAGCAGTACTTC.

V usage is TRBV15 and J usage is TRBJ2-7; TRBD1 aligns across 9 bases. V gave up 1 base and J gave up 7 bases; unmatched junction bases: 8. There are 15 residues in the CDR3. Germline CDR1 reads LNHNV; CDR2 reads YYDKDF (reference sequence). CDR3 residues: CATSRVTGGAGEQYF. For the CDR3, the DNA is TGTGCCACCAGCAGAGTCACAGGGGGCGCGGGGGAGCAGTACTTC.

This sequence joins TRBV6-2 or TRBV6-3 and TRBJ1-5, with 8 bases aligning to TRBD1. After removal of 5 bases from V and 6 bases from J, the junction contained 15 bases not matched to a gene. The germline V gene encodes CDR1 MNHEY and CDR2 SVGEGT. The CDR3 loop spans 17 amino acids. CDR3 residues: CASSPGQVAGFAQPQHF. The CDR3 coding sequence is TGTGCCAGCAGTCCGGGACAGGTAGCGGGTTTCGCTCAGCCCCAGCATTTT.

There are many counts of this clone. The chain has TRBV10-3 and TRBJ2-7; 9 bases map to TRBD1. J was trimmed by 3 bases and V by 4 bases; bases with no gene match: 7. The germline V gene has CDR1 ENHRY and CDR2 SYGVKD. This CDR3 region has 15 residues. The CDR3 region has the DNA TGTGCCATCAGTGGAGGGACAGGGAGGAACTACGAGCAGTACTTC. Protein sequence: CAISGGTGRNYEQYF.

In nucleotides, the CDR3 is TGTGCCAGCAGCCAATTTCAGGGATTGAAGGAAAAACTGTTTTTT. It yields the protein CASSQFQGLKEKLFF. The chain is built from TRBV14 and TRBJ1-4, with D possibly matching TRBD1 (5 bases). The CDR3 sequence is 15 residues long. Trimming took 2 bases from V and 8 from J, leaving 15 bases between them. Per the germline V gene, CDR1 is SGHDN and CDR2 is FVKESK.

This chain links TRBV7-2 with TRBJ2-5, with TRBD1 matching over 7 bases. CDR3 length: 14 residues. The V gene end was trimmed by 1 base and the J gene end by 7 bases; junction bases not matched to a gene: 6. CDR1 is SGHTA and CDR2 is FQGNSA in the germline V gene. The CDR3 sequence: CASSLGYRGVTQYF. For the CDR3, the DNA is TGTGCCAGCAGCTTAGGGTACAGGGGTGTGACCCAGTACTTC.

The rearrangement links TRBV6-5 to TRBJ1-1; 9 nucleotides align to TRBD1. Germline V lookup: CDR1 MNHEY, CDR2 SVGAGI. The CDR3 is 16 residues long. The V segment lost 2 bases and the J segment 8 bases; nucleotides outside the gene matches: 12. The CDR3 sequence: CASSYTLGQGSLEAFF. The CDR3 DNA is TGTGCCAGCAGTTACACCCTGGGACAGGGATCGTTAGAAGCTTTCTTT.

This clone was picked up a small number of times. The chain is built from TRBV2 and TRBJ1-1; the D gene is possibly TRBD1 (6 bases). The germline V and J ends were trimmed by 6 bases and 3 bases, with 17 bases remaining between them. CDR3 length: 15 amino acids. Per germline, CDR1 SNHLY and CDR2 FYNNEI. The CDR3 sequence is CASRPRQDRYTEAFF. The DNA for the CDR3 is TGTGCCAGCAGACCTAGACAGGATCGGTACACTGAAGCTTTCTTT.